What follows is one T cell receptor beta chain and its context. The data were obtained in a study of blood T cell repertoires in COVID-19. In the study's own analysis: Amplification of reference gene primers was used by the study to estimate nucleated cell counts. Libraries were prepared by immunoSEQ multiplex PCR; TCRdb keeps only in-frame clonotypes and omits some of them. The D gene and trimming were derived from the DNA, and the V and J assignments and clone size from that table. There are some 120,000 clones in the sample; around 78% occur only once, and 2% to 2.5% lies in the top ten. Germline V gene lookup returns CDR1 SGHTA and CDR2 FQGTGA. The CDR3 extends over 14 amino acids. V lost 5 bases and J lost 0; bases outside the gene matches: 3.

The TCR sequence derives from a man aged 25 to 40 with acute or convalescent COVID-19. The sequenced material came from peripheral blood. This chain connects TRBV7-3 to TRBJ2-5, with 7 bases fitting TRBD1. CDR3 region: CASSPTGDQETQYF. CDR3 DNA sequence: TGTGCCAGCAGCCCAACAGGGGACCAAGAGACCCAGTACTTC. Full variable domain (rest looked up from reference TRBV7-3 and TRBJ2-5): GAGVSQTPSNKVTEKGKYVELRCDPISGHTALYWYRQSLGQGPEFLIYFQGTGAADDSGLPNDRFFAVRPEGSVSTLKIQRTERGDSAVYLCASSPTGDQETQYFGPGTRLLVL.